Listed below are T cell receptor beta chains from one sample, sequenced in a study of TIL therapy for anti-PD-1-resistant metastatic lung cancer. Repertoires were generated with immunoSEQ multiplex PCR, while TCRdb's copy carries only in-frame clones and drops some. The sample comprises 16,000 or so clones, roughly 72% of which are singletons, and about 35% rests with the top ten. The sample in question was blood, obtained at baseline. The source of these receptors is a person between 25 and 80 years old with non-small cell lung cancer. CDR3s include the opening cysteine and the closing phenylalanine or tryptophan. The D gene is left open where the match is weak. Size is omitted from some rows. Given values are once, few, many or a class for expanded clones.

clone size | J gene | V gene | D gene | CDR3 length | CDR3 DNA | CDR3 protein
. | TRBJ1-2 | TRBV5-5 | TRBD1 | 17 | TGTGCCAGCAGCTTGGCCAGGGGGTCCCTCTTAGGCTATGGCTACACCTTC | CASSLARGSLLGYGYTF
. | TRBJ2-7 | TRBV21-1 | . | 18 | TGTGCCAGCAGCAAAGGAGGGGCGGGGGCCCCCCCCACGTCCGAGCAGTACTTC | CASSKGGAGAPPTSEQYF
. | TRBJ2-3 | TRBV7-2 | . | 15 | TGTGCCAGCAGCTTAGGTGGGTCGGCCACAGATACGCAGTATTTT | CASSLGGSATDTQYF
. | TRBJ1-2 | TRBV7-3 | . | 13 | TGTGCCAGCAGCCTTCGACCTCTGGGCGGCTACACCTTC | CASSLRPLGGYTF
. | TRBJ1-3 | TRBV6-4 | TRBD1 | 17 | TGTGCCAGCAGGAGGGGGACAGGGCCTAGGAGTGGAAACACCATATATTTT | CASRRGTGPRSGNTIYF
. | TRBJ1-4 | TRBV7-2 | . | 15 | TGTGCCAGCTCCCCTACAGGGCCAACTAATGAAAAACTGTTTTTT | CASSPTGPTNEKLFF
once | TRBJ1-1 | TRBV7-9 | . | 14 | TGTGCCAGCAGCCCTCGTGACCCTACACCTGAAGCTTTCTTT | CASSPRDPTPEAFF
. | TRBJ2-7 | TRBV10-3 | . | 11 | TGTGCCATCAGGACAAAGTACGAGCAGTACTTC | CAIRTKYEQYF
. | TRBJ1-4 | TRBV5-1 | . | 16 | TGCGCCAGCAGCTTGGCCAGGGGTTCAACTAATGAAAAACTGTTTTTT | CASSLARGSTNEKLFF
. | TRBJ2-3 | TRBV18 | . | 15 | TGTGCCAGCTCACCTTGGGACACCCCGTCAGATACGCAGTATTTT | CASSPWDTPSDTQYF
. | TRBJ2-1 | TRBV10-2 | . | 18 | TGCGCCAGCAGTGAGTCTCCCTTGGTTGCGGGGGCAAACAATGAGCAGTTCTTC | CASSESPLVAGANNEQFF
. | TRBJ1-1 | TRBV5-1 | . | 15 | TGCGCCAGCAGCTTGGAGGGGGGAAGTCAAACTGAAGCTTTCTTT | CASSLEGGSQTEAFF
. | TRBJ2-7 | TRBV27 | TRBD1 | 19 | TGTGCCAGCAGTAAGAGGGACAGGGTCGCTTCCTATAGCTCCTACGAGCAGTACTTC | CASSKRDRVASYSSYEQYF
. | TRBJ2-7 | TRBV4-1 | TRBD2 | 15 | TGCGCCAGCAGCCAAGATCAGTCTAGCGGCTACGAGCAGTACTTC | CASSQDQSSGYEQYF
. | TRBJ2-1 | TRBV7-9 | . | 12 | TGTGCCAGCAGGCACCAGGGGTCCCCGGGGTTCTTC | CASRHQGSPGFF